Sequencing of this TCR beta chain was carried out in a study of blood T cells in healthy people across ages. General study findings and limits: The long-lived group displayed more naive CD4+ cells, plus higher diversity, than the aged donors did. As age increased, TCR beta diversity per million T cells fell in a roughly linear fashion.

Of note for this clonotype: Its antigen is currently unknown.

The CDR3 has 17 amino acids. Trimming took 1 base from V and 5 from J; bases not matched to a gene: 12. Germline V gives CDR1 SEHNR, CDR2 FQNEAQ (reference sequence). A second PCR, run for roughly 7 to 11 cycles, used a sample-barcoded 5' primer plus a J-beta primer mix. Each cDNA molecule, via a template-switch adaptor with 12 random nucleotides, was tagged. Using its own MiXCR run on the 5' RACE reads, TCRdb lists one record per CDR3 protein. This sample carries over 600,000 distinct CDR3 sequences, more than 55% of them seen once, and the ten largest clones take roughly 26%. The specimen sequenced was blood. The rearrangement uses TRBV7-9 and TRBJ2-5; 8 positions match TRBD2. The source is a middle-aged man in good health. The CDR3 loop reads CASSLDGSGRRGETQYF. In DNA, the CDR3 is TGTGCCAGCAGCTTAGATGGCAGCGGGAGAAGAGGGGAGACCCAGTACTTC. Based on the CDR3 plus reference TRBV7-9 and TRBJ2-5, the full variable domain is DTGVSQNPRHKITKRGQNVTFRCDPISEHNRLYWYRQTLGQGPEFLTYFQNEAQLEKSRLLSDRFSAERPKGSFSTLEIQRTEQGDSAMYLCASSLDGSGRRGETQYFGPGTRLLVL.